One and the same sample provided the 17 T cell receptor beta chains below, sequenced in a study of PD-L1 blockade in urothelial cancer. Generated by immunoSEQ multiplex PCR, the TCRdb table keeps only in-frame clones and is missing some. The sample includes tens of thousands of clones, around 87% seen only once; the top ten take 14% to 15%. Time point reported: pretreatment peripheral blood. The sample consisted of PBMCs, taken around atezolizumab (anti-PD-L1) treatment. These receptors originate from a man aged 55-75 years with urothelial cancer.

The CDR3 reads CASSLEHLQMVNEQFF. The CDR3 DNA sequence: TGTGCCAGCAGCTTAGAACACCTTCAGATGGTCAATGAGCAGTTCTTC. The chain is built from TRBV7-8 and TRBJ2-1; D ambiguous. Germline V gene data show CDR1 as SGHVS and CDR2 as FQNEAQ. This CDR3 is built from 16 residues. V lost 1 base, J lost 6 bases, and 16 bases lay in between.

The chain is built from TRBV7-8 and TRBJ1-5, with 7 bases lining up with TRBD1. V lost 1 base and J lost 5; bases outside the gene matches: 2. The CDR3 has 14 amino acids. From germline, CDR1 is SGHVS and CDR2 FQNEAQ. This CDR3 reads CASSLGQGYQPQHF. As DNA, the CDR3 is TGTGCCAGCAGCTTAGGACAGGGATATCAGCCCCAGCATTTT.

The rearrangement uses TRBV19 and TRBJ2-1; D gene ambiguous. CDR3 size: 11 residues. Trimming took off 3 bases at V and 8 bases at J, with 5 bases between the two ends. The V gene's germline CDR1 is LNHDA and CDR2 SQIVND (reference sequence). In nucleotides, the CDR3 is TGTGCCAGTAGTATTCGCGATGAGCAGTTCTTC. As protein: CASSIRDEQFF.

The chain links TRBV5-1 to TRBJ2-7; D is possibly TRBD1 (6 bases). Germline V gene sequence: CDR1 SGHRS, CDR2 YFSETQ. This CDR3 is 14 amino acids long. Deletions cut 1 base from V and 2 bases from J, with 10 bases between. The CDR3 region has the DNA TGCGCCAGCAGCTTGCGGACAGATCCCTACGAGCAGTACTTC. This translates into CASSLRTDPYEQYF.

This clone was seen just once. The gene calls are TRBV5-1 and TRBJ2-1; 14 nucleotides agree with TRBD2. From germline, CDR1 is SGHRS and CDR2 YFSETQ. CDR3 length: 16 residues. Trimming removed 4 bases from V and 9 bases from J; junction bases left unmatched: 9. In DNA form, the CDR3 reads TGCGCCAGCAGCCCCCGGACTAGCGGGGGGAGGGGTGAGCAGTTCTTC. This translates into CASSPRTSGGRGEQFF.

The chain carries TRBV19 and TRBJ2-3, with 7 bases aligning to TRBD1. The CDR3 is made up of 15 amino acids. V lost 5 bases, J lost 6 bases, and 11 bases stayed unmatched. Germline CDR1 reads LNHDA; CDR2 reads SQIVND (reference sequence). Here the CDR3 DNA reads TGTGCCAGTAGTTTACAGGGGACCTGGTCGGATACGCAGTATTTT. It translates to CASSLQGTWSDTQYF.

The CDR3 loop reads CASSALLQFDGYTF. The DNA for the CDR3 is TGTGCCAGCAGTGCTCTCCTGCAGTTTGATGGCTACACCTTC. This chain connects TRBV2 to TRBJ1-2; D is undetermined. Germline loops: CDR1 SNHLY, CDR2 FYNNEI. The length of the CDR3 is 14 residues. Between the trimmed V and J ends, which lost 4 bases and 6 bases, there was a span of 15 bases.

The genes are TRBV10-1 and TRBJ2-2; 7 bases fit TRBD2. The CDR3 totals 14 residues. The germline gives CDR1 WNHNN, CDR2 SYGVQD (reference sequence). The V and J ends lost 6 bases and 3 bases, in that order; junction bases with no gene match: 4. CDR3 DNA sequence: TGCGCCAGCAGCGAGAGCGGGGACACCGGGGAGCTGTTTTTT. Residues: CASSESGDTGELFF.

The chain couples TRBV9 to TRBJ2-6, with D possibly being TRBD1 (6 bases). Deletions cut 4 bases from V and 0 bases from J, with 14 bases between. Germline V gene lookup returns CDR1 SGDLS and CDR2 YYNGEE. The CDR3 totals 17 residues. The CDR3 DNA is TGTGCCAGCAGCCCGGACAGCTTTAGCTCTGGGGCCAACGTCCTGACTTTC. Translation: CASSPDSFSSGANVLTF. Full variable domain (missing parts from reference TRBV9 and TRBJ2-6): DSGVTQTPKHLITATGQRVTLRCSPRSGDLSVYWYQQSLDQGLQFLIQYYNGEERAKGNILERFSAQQFPDLHSELNLSSLELGDSALYFCASSPDSFSSGANVLTFGAGSRLTVL.

The rearrangement uses TRBV6-6 and TRBJ1-1; the match to TRBD1 covers 9 bases. CDR3 length: 14 residues. The V and J ends lost 2 bases and 6 bases, in that order; junction bases with no gene match: 4. Per the germline V gene, CDR1 is MNHNY and CDR2 is SVGAGI (reference sequence). CDR3 residues: CASSYGTGLAEAFF. The CDR3 nucleotides read TGTGCCAGCAGTTACGGGACAGGGCTCGCTGAAGCTTTCTTT.

The V gene is TRBV5-1, the J gene TRBJ2-2; TRBD1 might be the D (6 bases). Between the trimmed V and J ends, which lost 0 bases and 5 bases, there was a span of 11 bases. This CDR3 spans 15 amino acids. Germline CDR1 SGHRS, CDR2 YFSETQ. The CDR3: CASSLAMTGTGELFF. The CDR3 DNA sequence: TGCGCCAGCAGCTTGGCCATGACAGGAACCGGGGAGCTGTTTTTT.

The rearrangement links TRBV19 to TRBJ2-5; TRBD1 matches at 9 bases. The V gene's germline CDR1 is LNHDA and CDR2 SQIVND (reference sequence). The CDR3 contains 14 residues. V gave up 4 bases and J gave up 2 bases; unmatched junction bases: 2. CDR3 residues: CASSTGTGQETQYF. CDR3 nucleotides: TGTGCCAGTAGTACCGGGACAGGGCAAGAGACCCAGTACTTC.

This clone appeared once. This chain links TRBV7-9 with TRBJ2-7, with TRBD1 matching over 10 bases. Germline assignment: CDR1 SEHNR and CDR2 FQNEAQ (reference sequence). V lost 6 bases and J lost 5; bases outside the gene matches: 10. This CDR3 spans 15 amino acids. CDR3 DNA sequence: TGTGCCAGCAGTTTGACAGGGGGCAGTGGACACGAGCAGTACTTC. It encodes CASSLTGGSGHEQYF.

V and J are TRBV7-9 and TRBJ2-4, with D unclear. Trimming removed 1 base from V and 3 bases from J, with 10 bases in between. The CDR3 is made up of 15 amino acids. CDR1 is SEHNR and CDR2 is FQNEAQ in the germline V gene (reference sequence). The CDR3 sequence: CASSLVPRSKNIQYF. The CDR3 DNA sequence: TGTGCCAGCAGCTTAGTCCCACGGAGCAAAAACATTCAGTACTTC.

J is TRBJ2-1 and V is TRBV4-3, with 10 bases fitting TRBD2. The germline V gene has CDR1 LGHNA and CDR2 YSLEER. With V trimmed by 4 bases and J by 8 bases, 8 bases remained unmatched. The CDR3 extends over 15 amino acids. The chain's CDR3 is CASSPSGGAVDEQFF. The CDR3 region has the DNA TGCGCCAGCAGCCCCAGCGGGGGGGCCGTCGATGAGCAGTTCTTC.

This clone was observed a few times. The V call is TRBV9, the J call TRBJ1-6; TRBD1 aligns across 8 bases. V gave up 3 bases and J gave up 9 bases; unmatched junction bases: 8. The length of the CDR3 is 15 residues. In germline, CDR1 is SGDLS, CDR2 YYNGEE. The CDR3 bases are TGTGCCAGCAGCGCCGACAGGGGAATTTTTTCACCCCTCCACTTT. Translating it yields CASSADRGIFSPLHF.

The chain links TRBV28 to TRBJ2-1; 7 bases are a match to TRBD1. V trimming: 6 bases; J trimming: 12 bases; junction bases outside the gene matches: 14. Germline V gene data show CDR1 as MDHEN and CDR2 as SYDVKM. The CDR3 is 14 residues long. The CDR3 reads CASSPQETGERQFF. CDR3 coding DNA: TGTGCCAGCAGCCCCCAGGAAACAGGGGAGAGGCAGTTCTTC.